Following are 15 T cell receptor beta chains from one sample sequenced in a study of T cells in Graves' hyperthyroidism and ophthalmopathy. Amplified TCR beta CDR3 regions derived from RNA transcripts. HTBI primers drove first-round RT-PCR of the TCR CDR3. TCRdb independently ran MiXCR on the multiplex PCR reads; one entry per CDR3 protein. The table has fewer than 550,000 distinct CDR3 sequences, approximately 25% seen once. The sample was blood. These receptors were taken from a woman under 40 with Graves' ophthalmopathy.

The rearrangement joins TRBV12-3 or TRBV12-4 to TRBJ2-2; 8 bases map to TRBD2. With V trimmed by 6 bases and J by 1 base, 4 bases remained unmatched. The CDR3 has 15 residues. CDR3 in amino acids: CASRELAVNTGELFF. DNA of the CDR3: TGTGCCAGCAGAGAACTAGCGGTGAACACCGGGGAGCTGTTTTTT.

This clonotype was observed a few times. The CDR3 here is CASSHGQGGSPLHF. CDR3 in DNA: TGCGCCAGCAGCCACGGACAGGGCGGCTCACCCCTCCACTTT. This chain joins TRBV5-1 and TRBJ1-6; 8 positions match TRBD1. The ends lost 4 bases at V and 10 bases at J; junction bases unmatched: 7. Germline values: CDR1 SGHRS, CDR2 YFSETQ. CDR3 length equals 14 residues.

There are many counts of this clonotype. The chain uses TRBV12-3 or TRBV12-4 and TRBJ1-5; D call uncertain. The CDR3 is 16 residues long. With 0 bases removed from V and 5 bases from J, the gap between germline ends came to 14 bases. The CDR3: CASSLAPWETDQPQHF. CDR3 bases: TGTGCCAGCAGTTTAGCCCCGTGGGAAACGGATCAGCCCCAGCATTTT.

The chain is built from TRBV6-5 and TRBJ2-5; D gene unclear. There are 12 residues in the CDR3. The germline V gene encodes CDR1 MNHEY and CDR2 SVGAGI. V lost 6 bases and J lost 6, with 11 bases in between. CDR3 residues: CASRTQIQTQYF. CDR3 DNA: TGTGCCAGCAGGACCCAAATCCAGACCCAGTACTTC.

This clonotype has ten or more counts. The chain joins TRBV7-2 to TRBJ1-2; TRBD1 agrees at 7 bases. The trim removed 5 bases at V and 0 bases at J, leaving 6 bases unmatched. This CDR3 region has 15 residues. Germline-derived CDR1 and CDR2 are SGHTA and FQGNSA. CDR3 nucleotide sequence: TGTGCCAGCAGCCAATGGGGACAGACTAACTATGGCTACACCTTC. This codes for CASSQWGQTNYGYTF.

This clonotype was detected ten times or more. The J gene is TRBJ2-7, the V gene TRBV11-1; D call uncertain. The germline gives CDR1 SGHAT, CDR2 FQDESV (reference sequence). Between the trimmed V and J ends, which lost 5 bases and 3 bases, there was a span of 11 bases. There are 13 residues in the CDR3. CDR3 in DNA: TGTGCCAGCAGCCAGAGGCTCGGCTACGAGCAGTACTTC. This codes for CASSQRLGYEQYF.

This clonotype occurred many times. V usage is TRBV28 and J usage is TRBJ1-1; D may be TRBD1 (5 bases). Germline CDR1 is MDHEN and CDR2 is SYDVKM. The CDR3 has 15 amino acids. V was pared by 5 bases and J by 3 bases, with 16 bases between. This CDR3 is CASSVPSGGDTEAFF. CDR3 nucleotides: TGTGCCAGCAGTGTCCCTTCGGGAGGGGACACTGAAGCTTTCTTT. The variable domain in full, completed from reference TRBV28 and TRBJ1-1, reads DVKVTQSSRYLVKRTGEKVFLECVQDMDHENMFWYRQDPGLGLRLIYFSYDVKMKEKGDIPEGYSVSREKKERFSLILESASTNQTSMYLCASSVPSGGDTEAFFGQGTRLTVV.

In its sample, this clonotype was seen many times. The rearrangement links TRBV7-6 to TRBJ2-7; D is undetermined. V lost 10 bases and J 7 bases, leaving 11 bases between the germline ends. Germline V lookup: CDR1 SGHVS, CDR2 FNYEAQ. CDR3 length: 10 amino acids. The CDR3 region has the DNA TGTGCCACCCCCCTCGGGGAGCAGTACTTC. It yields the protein CATPLGEQYF.

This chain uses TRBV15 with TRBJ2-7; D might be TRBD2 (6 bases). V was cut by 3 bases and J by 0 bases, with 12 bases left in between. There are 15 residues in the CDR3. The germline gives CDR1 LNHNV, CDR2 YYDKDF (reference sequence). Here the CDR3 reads CATSSGDFSSYEQYF. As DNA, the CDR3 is TGTGCCACCAGCAGCGGGGACTTCAGCTCCTACGAGCAGTACTTC.

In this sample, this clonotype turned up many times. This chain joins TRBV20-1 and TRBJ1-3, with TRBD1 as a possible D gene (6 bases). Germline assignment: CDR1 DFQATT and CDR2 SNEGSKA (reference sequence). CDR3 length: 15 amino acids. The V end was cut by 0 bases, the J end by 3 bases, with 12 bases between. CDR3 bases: TGCAGTGCTAGAGATGGGGGGGCGGGTGGAAACACCATATATTTT. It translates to CSARDGGAGGNTIYF.

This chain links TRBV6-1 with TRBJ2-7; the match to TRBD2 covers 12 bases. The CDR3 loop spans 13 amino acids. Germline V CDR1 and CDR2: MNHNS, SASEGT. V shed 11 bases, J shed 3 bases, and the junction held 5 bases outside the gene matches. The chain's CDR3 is CAGATSGGYEQYF. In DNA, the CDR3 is TGTGCCGGAGCGACTAGCGGGGGCTACGAGCAGTACTTC.

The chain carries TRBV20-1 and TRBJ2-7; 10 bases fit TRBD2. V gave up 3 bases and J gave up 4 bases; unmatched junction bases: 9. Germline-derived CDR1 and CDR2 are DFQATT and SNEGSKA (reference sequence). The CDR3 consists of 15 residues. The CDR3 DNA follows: TGCAGTGCTAGGCTAGCGGGAGCGTACTCTTACGAGCAGTACTTC. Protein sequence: CSARLAGAYSYEQYF.

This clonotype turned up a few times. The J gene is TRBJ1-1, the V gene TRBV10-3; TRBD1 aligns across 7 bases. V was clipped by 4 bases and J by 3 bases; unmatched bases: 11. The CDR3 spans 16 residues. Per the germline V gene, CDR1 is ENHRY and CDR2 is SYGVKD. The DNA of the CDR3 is TGTGCCATCAGTGGGTTTAGGGGGCGCGCGGACACTGAAGCTTTCTTT. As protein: CAISGFRGRADTEAFF.

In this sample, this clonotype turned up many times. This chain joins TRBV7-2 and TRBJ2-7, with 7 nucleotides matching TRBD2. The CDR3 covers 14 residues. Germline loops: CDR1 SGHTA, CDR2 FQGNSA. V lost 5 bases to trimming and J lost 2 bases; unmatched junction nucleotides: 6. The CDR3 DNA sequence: TGTGCCAGCAGCGCCGGACTAGTACCCTACGAGCAGTACTTC. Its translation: CASSAGLVPYEQYF.

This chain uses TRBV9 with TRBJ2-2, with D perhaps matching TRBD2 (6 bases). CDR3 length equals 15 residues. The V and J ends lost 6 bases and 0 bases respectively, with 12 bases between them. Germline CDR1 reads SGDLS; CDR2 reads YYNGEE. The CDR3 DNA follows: TGTGCCAGCAACCCGGGGGAGTCGAACACCGGGGAGCTGTTTTTT. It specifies CASNPGESNTGELFF. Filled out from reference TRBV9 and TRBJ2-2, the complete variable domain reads DSGVTQTPKHLITATGQRVTLRCSPRSGDLSVYWYQQSLDQGLQFLIQYYNGEERAKGNILERFSAQQFPDLHSELNLSSLELGDSALYFCASNPGESNTGELFFGEGSRLTVL.